Listed below are T cell receptor beta chains from one sample, sequenced in a study of T cell responses to AZD1222 COVID-19 vaccine. Only in-frame clones appear in the TCRdb table, and some are missing; sequencing was by immunoSEQ multiplex PCR. Of roughly 100,000 clones detected, around 86% appear once; the ten largest clones hold 3% to 4%. The sequencing here drew on peripheral blood, taken 28 days after the second dose of the MenACWY control vaccine. These receptors were obtained from an adult who received the MenACWY meningococcal vaccine as a control. Both conserved end residues are part of each CDR3. D genes are given only for firm matches. Clone size is shown for a subset of rows, as once, few, many or a class of expanded clone.

>few|TRBV3-1/TRBV3-2|TRBJ1-6|TRBD1
TGTGCCAGCAGCCAAAGGACAGGGTCAAGCTATAATTCACCCCTCCACTTT
CASSQRTGSSYNSPLHF
>-|TRBV18|TRBJ1-1|-
TGTGCCAGCTCCCCGGATCGGACAGCTGCCATGAACACTGAAGCTTTCTTT
CASSPDRTAAMNTEAFF
>-|TRBV19|TRBJ1-5|-
TGTGCCAGTAGTATCGGGGGCCCACAGCCCCAGCATTTT
CASSIGGPQPQHF
>-|TRBV5-1|TRBJ1-1|TRBD1
TGCGCCAGCAGCGCCCGACAGGGGGGTAGGGGAACTGAAGCTTTCTTT
CASSARQGGRGTEAFF
>-|TRBV7-2|TRBJ2-4|-
TGTGCCAGCAGCCCGAGAGGGGGTGGGGCCAAAAACATTCAGTACTTC
CASSPRGGGAKNIQYF
>-|TRBV15|TRBJ2-3|TRBD2
TGTGCCACCAGCAGGAGAAGCGGGGAACGCACAGATACGCAGTATTTT
CATSRRSGERTDTQYF
>-|TRBV5-4|TRBJ2-7|TRBD1
TGTGCCAGCAGCTGGACAGGAGGAAACGAGCAGTACTTC
CASSWTGGNEQYF
>-|TRBV4-1|TRBJ1-3|-
TGCGCCAGCAGACCGGGGGCGTCTGGAAACACCATATATTTT
CASRPGASGNTIYF
>-|TRBV10-2|TRBJ1-1|-
TGCGCCAGCAGAATAGGGCGGGAGGCTTTCTTT
CASRIGREAFF
>few|TRBV6-5|TRBJ2-3|TRBD2
TGTGCCAGCAGAAACCCGGGGGGAGATACGCAGTATTTT
CASRNPGGDTQYF
>-|TRBV7-9|TRBJ2-7|TRBD1
TGTGCCAGCAGCCCAAAGGGACAGATCTCCTACGAGCAGTACTTC
CASSPKGQISYEQYF
>-|TRBV6-2/TRBV6-3|TRBJ1-1|-
TGTGCCAGCAGTAAGAGGGTAACTGAAGCTTTCTTT
CASSKRVTEAFF
>-|TRBV3-1/TRBV3-2|TRBJ2-7|-
TGTGCCAGCAGCTCAGGGGATCGGGGGCAGTACTTC
CASSSGDRGQYF
>few|TRBV6-5|TRBJ1-2|TRBD1
TGTGCCAGCAGAGACAGGGGGCTCATACGTGGCTACACCTTC
CASRDRGLIRGYTF
>-|TRBV19|TRBJ1-1|-
TGTGCCAGTAGTATAGGGACGGGAGGAATGAACACTGAAGCTTTCTTT
CASSIGTGGMNTEAFF
>-|TRBV19|TRBJ2-7|TRBD2
TGTGCCAGTAGTACTATGGGACTAGCGGGGGGGAAGACCTACGAGCAGTACTTC
CASSTMGLAGGKTYEQYF
>-|TRBV11-2|TRBJ2-7|TRBD2
TGTGCCAGCAGCTCCTCTAGCGGGGGGGCTCGCGAGCAGTACTTC
CASSSSSGGAREQYF
>-|TRBV11-2|TRBJ2-7|TRBD2
TGTGCCAGCAGCTTTTTGGCGGGGGGCACCTACGAGCAGTACTTC
CASSFLAGGTYEQYF
>-|TRBV27|TRBJ2-3|-
TGTGCCAGCAGTACTCGGACGGCCCGGGCCGATACGCAGTATTTT
CASSTRTARADTQYF
>-|TRBV15|TRBJ1-2|-
TGTGCCACCAGCAGTGACAAAGCTAACTATGGCTACACCTTC
CATSSDKANYGYTF
>once|TRBV5-6|TRBJ1-2|-
TGTGCCAGCAGCTTGGGCAACAGGGCGGGCTATGGCTACACCTTC
CASSLGNRAGYGYTF
>-|TRBV7-4|TRBJ1-5|TRBD1
TGTGCCAGCAGCTTTCGACAGGGTCTTCAGCCCCAGCATTTT
CASSFRQGLQPQHF
>-|TRBV7-8|TRBJ1-2|-
TGTGCCAGCAGCTTAGTAGGAGGGAACTATGGCTACACCTTC
CASSLVGGNYGYTF
>-|TRBV5-1|TRBJ2-7|-
TGCGCCAGCAGCTCCCGGGACAAAGCCGCCTACGAGCAGTACTTC
CASSSRDKAAYEQYF